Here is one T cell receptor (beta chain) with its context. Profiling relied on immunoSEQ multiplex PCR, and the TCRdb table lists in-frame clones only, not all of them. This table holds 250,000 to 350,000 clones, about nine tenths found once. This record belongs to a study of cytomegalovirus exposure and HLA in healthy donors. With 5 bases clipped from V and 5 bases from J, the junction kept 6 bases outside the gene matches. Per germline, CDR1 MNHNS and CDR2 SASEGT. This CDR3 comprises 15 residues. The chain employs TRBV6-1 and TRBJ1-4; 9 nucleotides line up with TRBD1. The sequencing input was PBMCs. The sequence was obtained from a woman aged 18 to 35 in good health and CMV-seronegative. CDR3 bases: TGTGCCAGCAGTTTGGAGGACAGGGGAAATGAAAAACTGTTTTTT. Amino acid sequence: CASSLEDRGNEKLFF.